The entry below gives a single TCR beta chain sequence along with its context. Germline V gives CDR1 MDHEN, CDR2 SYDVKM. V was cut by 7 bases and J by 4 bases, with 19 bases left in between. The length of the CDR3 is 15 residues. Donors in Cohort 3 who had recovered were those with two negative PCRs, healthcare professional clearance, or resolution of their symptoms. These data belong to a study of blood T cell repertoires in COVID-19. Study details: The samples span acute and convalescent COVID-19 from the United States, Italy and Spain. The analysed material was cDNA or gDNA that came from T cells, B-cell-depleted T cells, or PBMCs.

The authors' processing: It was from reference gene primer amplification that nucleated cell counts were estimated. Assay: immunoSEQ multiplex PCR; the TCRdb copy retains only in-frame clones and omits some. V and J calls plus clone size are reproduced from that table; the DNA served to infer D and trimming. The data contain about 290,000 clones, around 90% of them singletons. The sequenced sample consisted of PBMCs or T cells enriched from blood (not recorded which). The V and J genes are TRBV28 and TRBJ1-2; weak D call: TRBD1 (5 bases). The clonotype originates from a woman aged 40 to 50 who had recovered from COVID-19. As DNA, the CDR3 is TGTGCCAGCACCATCCCATTGGGGGGGGTCTATGGCTACACCTTC. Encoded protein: CASTIPLGGVYGYTF.